This TCR beta chain was obtained from a study of T cells in Graves' hyperthyroidism and ophthalmopathy (dated by TCRdb to the late 2010s). Some background on the complete study: Peripheral blood was sampled at the time of initial diagnosis, prior to any treatment. To identify distinguishing TCR V-J signatures, a discovery cohort of 100 or so patients was used, comprising 40 to 45 with Graves' ophthalmopathy and 57 with stable Graves' hyperthyroidism. The 95 to 100 discovery patients were divided at random into training and test sets in a 7:3 ratio. The paper reports TCR Vbeta CDR3 sequencing of 130 to 150 peripheral blood samples: under 45 ophthalmopathy, some 80 hyperthyroidism and 17 progressor patients. An independent validation cohort of about 19 hyperthyroidism patients and about 16 patients who later progressed to ophthalmopathy tested prospective prediction of ophthalmopathy. After blood sampling, hyperthyroidism patients were treated with methimazole at a starting dose of 30 mg daily, and ophthalmopathy patients were treated with high-dose intravenous methylprednisolone. Thyroid tissue and blood T-cell repertoires from several Graves' hyperthyroidism patients were also compared in the study.

The CDR3 holds 15 amino acids from the cysteine to the phenylalanine. Here the CDR3 DNA is all that survives: 45 bases in frame from base 1. V loses 1 base, J loses 1 base, and the germline ends lie 10 bases apart. Sequences SNHLY (CDR1) and FYNNEI (CDR2) are obtained from the germline V gene. This clonotype has only a few counts. Its antigen is unknown. No qualities accompany the bases; no much larger clone lies one base away. Graves' hyperthyroidism was defined as stable when no progression to ophthalmopathy occurred over 18 months of follow-up. Hyperthyroidism patients were newly diagnosed, had a disease duration of under 2 months, and were aged 18 to 65 years. Exclusion was applied to patients with uncontrolled infections, other autoimmune diseases, pregnancy or lactation. Clinical symptoms, serum thyroxine and TRAb, thyroid ultrasound, and orbital computed tomography formed the basis for the diagnoses. PBMCs were isolated from about 9.1 ml of fresh peripheral blood by Ficoll-Paque density gradient centrifugation. Trizol reagent was used to extract total RNA, and RNA quality was then checked on an Agilent 2100 Bioanalyzer.

The TCR beta CDR3 regions were amplified from the RNA transcripts. The TCR CDR3 was subjected to a first round of RT-PCR using the HTBI primer set and the Qiagen OneStep RT-PCR kit. Libraries were constructed in a second round of multiplex PCR, after which size selection and purification were performed. Paired-end sequencing of the libraries was performed with 100 bp reads on an Illumina HiSeq2000. Concerning the study's data processing: Raw data were processed with SOAPnuke, discarding reads with adapters, uncalled bases, mean Phred below 15, or no exact constant-primer or identifier match. COPE v1.2.5 was used to merge high-quality paired reads, and clonotypes were defined as unique nucleotide sequences. MiTCR v1.1 was used to align clonotypes to the IMGT TRBV, TRBD and TRBJ reference segments. Analysis was restricted to V-J combinations with a frequency above 0.0001, which covered about 99% of repertoires. The TCS score was defined as F50 (clonal expansion) divided by E x V (chaos), with BLOSUM62-based TCRdist calculated between CDR3 peptides within each V-J. Welch's t-statistics and random forest reduced around 520 V-J features to some 14, which were used in a naive Bayes classifier (R e1071). In-frame beta chains were kept once TCRdb had trimmed the public reads at Q25 with fastp and called clones with MiXCR. Every entry covers one CDR3 protein and lists the most common genes and DNA from its rows. These V and J calls derive from TCRdb rather than the authors' analysis. The sample includes a few hundred thousand distinct CDR3 sequences, with about 14% observed a single time. In total, the top ten clones hold approximately 15% of the sample.

The paper as a whole reports these results and caveats: In validation, the model predicted progression to ophthalmopathy with approximately 69% sensitivity and around 72% specificity, a median of 6.5 months before onset. No statistical method was used to set the sample size in advance, and investigators knew the group allocation. Most expanded thyroid clonotypes (frequency above 0.001) were also detected in blood, a finding suggesting that blood repertoires may reflect thyroid immune responses. A model built on a 13 V-J signature distinguished ophthalmopathy from stable hyperthyroidism, reaching roughly 88% sensitivity and about 81% specificity in cross-validation and 80%/75% in testing.

The rearrangement joined TRBV2 to TRBJ1-2, with a weak D call of TRBD1 (6 bases match). The TCR sequence derives from a woman aged 35 to 49 with Graves' hyperthyroidism. Sequencing was performed on blood. The CDR3 here reads CASSEGQGNNYGYTF. The DNA sequence reads TGTGCCAGCAGTGAAGGGCAGGGGAATAACTATGGCTACACCTTC.